The rows below give T cell receptor beta chains drawn from one sample of a study of shared clonotypes between healthy human individuals. Here immunoSEQ multiplex PCR was the method, and the copy in TCRdb shows in-frame clones only, minus some. The sample contains about 1.5 million clones, approximately 96% of which appear only once. Sequencing was done on a sample of naive CD4+ T cells sorted from blood. The receptors come from a man aged 25-45 years in good health. Both conserved end residues are part of each CDR3.

v_call: TRBV29-1
cdr3_aa: CSVAPTHPIQETQYF

v_call: TRBV11-1
cdr3_aa: CASSLAVYEQFF

v_call: TRBV20-1
cdr3_aa: CSARVGETQYF

v_call: TRBV5-1
cdr3_aa: CASSLTTNTGELFF

v_call: TRBV7-8
cdr3_aa: CASKRRGAETQYF

v_call: TRBV6-1
cdr3_aa: CASSEAGTGWPRDTEAFF

v_call: TRBV5-6
cdr3_aa: CASSFRQDYEQYF

v_call: TRBV18
cdr3_aa: CASSPIAFSGNTIYF

v_call: TRBV18
cdr3_aa: CASSPGAETQYF

v_call: TRBV2
cdr3_aa: CASSELRGLANEQFF

v_call: TRBV7-9
cdr3_aa: CASSFRAYEQYF

v_call: TRBV5-1
cdr3_aa: CASSPSGVSYEQYF

v_call: TRBV2
cdr3_aa: CASSESPGLADTGELFF

v_call: TRBV15
cdr3_aa: CATSLGGSNQPQHF

v_call: TRBV5-1
cdr3_aa: CASSSGTGLFYEQYF

v_call: TRBV15
cdr3_aa: CATSRDEASGRAGEQYF

v_call: TRBV12-5
cdr3_aa: CASGQTGYGYTF

v_call: TRBV6-5
cdr3_aa: CASSYSISGTEAFF

v_call: TRBV7-2
cdr3_aa: CASSLVVEAFF

v_call: TRBV1
cdr3_aa: CTSSQDSGRRGGYTF

v_call: TRBV19
cdr3_aa: CASSTGQGRKAFF

v_call: TRBV2
cdr3_aa: CASRGGFGLHTEAFF

v_call: TRBV5-1
cdr3_aa: CASSPSRPGELFF

v_call: TRBV7-9
cdr3_aa: CASSLQGATEAFF

v_call: TRBV6-1
cdr3_aa: CASRRQGLTGELFF

v_call: TRBV7-9
cdr3_aa: CASSLEGRSSYEQYF

v_call: TRBV10-3
cdr3_aa: CAITGGDYNEQFF

v_call: TRBV7-3
cdr3_aa: CASSSQANVLTF

v_call: TRBV28
cdr3_aa: CASSLDYNEQFF

v_call: TRBV19
cdr3_aa: CASSTRDSLSNQPQHF

v_call: TRBV2
cdr3_aa: CASTDRLGLEQYF

v_call: TRBV5-4
cdr3_aa: CASSLHHYEQYF

v_call: TRBV2
cdr3_aa: CASSMWGGELFF

v_call: TRBV5-1
cdr3_aa: CASSLDREGEKLFF

v_call: TRBV5-4
cdr3_aa: CASSLWSGDADTQYF

v_call: TRBV7-2
cdr3_aa: CASSLATSWKVAGALTDTQYF

v_call: TRBV7-2
cdr3_aa: CASSHSRLATGELFF

v_call: TRBV27
cdr3_aa: CASSSLGPDTQYF

v_call: TRBV7-2
cdr3_aa: CASSLGGLAGGTYTQYF

v_call: TRBV7-2
cdr3_aa: CASSPASLGLAGRYEQYF

v_call: TRBV7-7
cdr3_aa: CASSYRLSGANVLTF

v_call: TRBV25-1
cdr3_aa: CASSSRLAGLADTQYF

v_call: TRBV11-3
cdr3_aa: CASSLEGSGELFF

v_call: TRBV5-6
cdr3_aa: CASSLRIAKNIQYF

v_call: TRBV19
cdr3_aa: CASSIDFAGLAASTDTQYF

v_call: TRBV10-3
cdr3_aa: CAISEAGDNQPQHF

v_call: TRBV6-1
cdr3_aa: CATSISINQPQHF

v_call: TRBV4-1
cdr3_aa: CASSQAGGSRREQYF

v_call: TRBV2
cdr3_aa: CASSIIGANEKLFF

v_call: TRBV5-4
cdr3_aa: CASSPGPQETQYF

v_call: TRBV28
cdr3_aa: CASNRLAGLQETQYF

v_call: TRBV9
cdr3_aa: CASSPGGGIDDEQFF

v_call: TRBV28
cdr3_aa: CASSVNRQGGETQYF

v_call: TRBV29-1
cdr3_aa: CSVLTGVAEQFF

v_call: TRBV6-1
cdr3_aa: CASSARLAVTQYF

v_call: TRBV27
cdr3_aa: CASSLSPREYYNEQFF

v_call: TRBV28
cdr3_aa: CASSGLAGGPSKNIQYF

v_call: TRBV7-8
cdr3_aa: CASSTCRREGLCDEQFF

v_call: TRBV7-6
cdr3_aa: CASSLTLGIQGAPSRNEQFF